These T cell receptor beta chains were read from a single sample in a study of T cells in Graves' hyperthyroidism and ophthalmopathy. TCRdb re-derived calls from the multiplex PCR reads in MiXCR, one entry per CDR3 protein. The sample contains about 610,000 distinct CDR3 sequences, around 15% of which appear only once. The sequencing sample was made of blood. All receptors come from a woman aged 40 to 50 with Graves' ophthalmopathy. The CDR3 runs from the conserved cysteine through the conserved F or W. D genes are given only for firm matches. Clone size, where shown, is once, few, many, or a class for clones that have expanded.

V: TRBV6-1
size: many
J: TRBJ2-7
D: TRBD1
CDR3: CAAQGVSYEQYF
DNA: TGTGCCGCACAGGGGGTCTCCTACGAGCAGTACTTC

V: TRBV10-3
size: -
J: TRBJ2-2
D: -
CDR3: CATPRGRARFTGELFF
DNA: TGTGCCACCCCGAGGGGCAGGGCTCGCTTCACCGGGGAGCTGTTTTTT

V: TRBV6-5
size: -
J: TRBJ1-1
D: -
CDR3: CASSYLEGSSEAFF
DNA: TGTGCCAGCAGTTACCTCGAGGGGTCTTCCGAAGCTTTCTTT

V: TRBV6-1
size: many
J: TRBJ1-2
D: -
CDR3: CASSAGSEGYTF
DNA: TGTGCCAGCAGTGCAGGGTCGGAAGGCTACACCTTC

V: TRBV20-1
size: many
J: TRBJ2-5
D: TRBD1
CDR3: CSARQGGQETQYF
DNA: TGCAGTGCCCGACAGGGGGGCCAAGAGACCCAGTACTTC

V: TRBV29-1
size: few
J: TRBJ1-1
D: -
CDR3: CSGAAADNTEAFF
DNA: TGCAGCGGTGCAGCGGCAGATAACACTGAAGCTTTCTTT

V: TRBV6-2/TRBV6-3
size: few
J: TRBJ2-7
D: TRBD1
CDR3: CASSYPQTGEINYEQYF
DNA: TGTGCCAGCAGTTACCCTCAGACAGGGGAGATTAACTACGAGCAGTACTTC

V: TRBV5-1
size: many
J: TRBJ2-7
D: -
CDR3: CASSLNTGLREQYF
DNA: TGCGCCAGCAGCTTGAACACAGGGCTAAGGGAGCAGTACTTC

V: TRBV6-1
size: many
J: TRBJ1-5
D: -
CDR3: CASSGWTELGQPQHF
DNA: TGTGCCAGCAGTGGTTGGACTGAGCTTGGGCAGCCCCAGCATTTT

V: TRBV5-1
size: many
J: TRBJ2-7
D: TRBD2
CDR3: CASSYGTTLASSEQYF
DNA: TGCGCCAGCAGCTACGGGACTACCCTTGCTTCGAGCGAGCAGTACTTC

V: TRBV7-2
size: few
J: TRBJ2-5
D: TRBD2
CDR3: CASSLTREGGETQYF
DNA: TGTGCCAGCAGCTTGACGCGGGAGGGAGGAGAGACCCAGTACTTC

V: TRBV10-3
size: many
J: TRBJ2-7
D: TRBD2
CDR3: CAISEKREGSYEQYF
DNA: TGTGCCATCAGTGAGAAGCGGGAGGGCTCCTACGAGCAGTACTTC

V: TRBV28
size: many
J: TRBJ1-3
D: TRBD1
CDR3: CASSPGGGGGNTIYF
DNA: TGTGCCAGCAGTCCAGGGGGGGGTGGTGGAAACACCATATATTTT

V: TRBV6-2/TRBV6-3
size: few
J: TRBJ1-2
D: -
CDR3: CASCLEGRYYGYTF
DNA: TGTGCCAGCTGCTTGGAGGGGCGGTACTATGGCTACACCTTC

V: TRBV2
size: -
J: TRBJ2-5
D: -
CDR3: CASGVRDFQETQYF
DNA: TGTGCCAGCGGGGTCAGGGACTTCCAAGAGACCCAGTACTTC

V: TRBV29-1
size: many
J: TRBJ1-1
D: TRBD1
CDR3: CSVDPGGTEAFF
DNA: TGCAGCGTTGACCCAGGGGGCACTGAAGCTTTCTTT